This TCR beta chain came from a study of blood T cell repertoires in COVID-19. Across the study: Acute and convalescent COVID-19 samples came from the United States, Italy and Spain.

Under the authors' procedure: Researchers report that nucleated cell counts were estimated from reference gene primer amplification. Produced via immunoSEQ multiplex PCR; TCRdb's table is partial and in-frame only. Clone size and V and J calls were adopted from that table, with D and trimming inferred from the DNA. This sample has roughly 60,000 clones, with approximately 77% found just once. V was clipped by 0 bases and J by 5 bases, with 12 bases between them. The CDR3 loop spans 14 amino acids. The germline gives CDR1 SGDLS, CDR2 YYNGEE. The chain uses TRBV9 and TRBJ2-7; perhaps TRBD2 as D (5 bases). The sequence derives from a human donor in a cohort sampled during active COVID-19. What was sequenced was peripheral blood. CDR3 nucleotides: TGTGCCAGCAGCGTAGGAGGGAGACCCGACGAGCAGTACTTC. Protein product: CASSVGGRPDEQYF.